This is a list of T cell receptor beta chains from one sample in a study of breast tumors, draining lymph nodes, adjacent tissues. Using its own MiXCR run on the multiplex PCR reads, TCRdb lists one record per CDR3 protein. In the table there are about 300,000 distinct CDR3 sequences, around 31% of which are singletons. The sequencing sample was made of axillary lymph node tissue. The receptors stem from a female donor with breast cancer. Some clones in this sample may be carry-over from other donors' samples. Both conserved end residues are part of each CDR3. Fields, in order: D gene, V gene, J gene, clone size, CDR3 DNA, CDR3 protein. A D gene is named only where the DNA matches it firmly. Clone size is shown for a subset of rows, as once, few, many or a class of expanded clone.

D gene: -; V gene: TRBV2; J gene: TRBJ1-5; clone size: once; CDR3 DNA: TGTGCCAGCAGTGTGGGGGGGGAAGAGACCCAGCATTTT; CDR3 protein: CASSVGGEETQHF
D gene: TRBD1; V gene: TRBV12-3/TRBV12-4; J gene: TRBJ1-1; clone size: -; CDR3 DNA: TGTGCCAGCAGACCTACAGGGGGAGAAGCTTTCTTT; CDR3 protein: CASRPTGGEAFF
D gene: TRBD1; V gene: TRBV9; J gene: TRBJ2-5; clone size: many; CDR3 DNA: TGTGCCAGCAGCCCACCCCGGGACAGGGGTTTTGGGGAGACCCAGTACTTC; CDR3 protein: CASSPPRDRGFGETQYF
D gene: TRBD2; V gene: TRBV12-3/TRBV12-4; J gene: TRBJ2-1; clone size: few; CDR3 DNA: TGTGCCAGCAGTCATATAAGACACTATAGCGGGAGAACCAATGAGCAGTTCTTC; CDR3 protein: CASSHIRHYSGRTNEQFF
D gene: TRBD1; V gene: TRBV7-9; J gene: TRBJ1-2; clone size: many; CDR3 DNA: TGTGCCAGCAGCCTAAGCAGGACAGGGAACTATGGCTACACCTTC; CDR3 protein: CASSLSRTGNYGYTF
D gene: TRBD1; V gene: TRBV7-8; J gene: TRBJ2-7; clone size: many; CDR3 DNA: TGTGCCAGCAGCCTCTCCTCTAGGACAGGGACCTACGAGCAGTACTTC; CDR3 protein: CASSLSSRTGTYEQYF
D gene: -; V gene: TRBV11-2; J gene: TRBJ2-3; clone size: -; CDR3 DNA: TGTGCCAGCAGCCCAGGGGCTAGCGGGACAGGGGTTGGAGATACGCAGTATTTT; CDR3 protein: CASSPGASGTGVGDTQYF
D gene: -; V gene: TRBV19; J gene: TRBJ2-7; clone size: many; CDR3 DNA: TGTGCCAGTCGAGGATCGGCCTACGAGCAGTACTTC; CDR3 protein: CASRGSAYEQYF
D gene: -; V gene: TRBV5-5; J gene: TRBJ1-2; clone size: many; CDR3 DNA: TGTGCCAGCAGTGTTTCAGCGGAAACCTATGGCTACACCTTC; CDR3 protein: CASSVSAETYGYTF
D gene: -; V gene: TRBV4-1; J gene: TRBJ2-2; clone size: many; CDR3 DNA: TGCGCCAGCAGCCTAATCCACGGGACGGCAAACACCGGGGAGCTGTTTTTT; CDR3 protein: CASSLIHGTANTGELFF
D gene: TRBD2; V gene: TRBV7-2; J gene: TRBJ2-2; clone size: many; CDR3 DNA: TGTGCCAGCAGCTCCGAGCGGACTAGCGGGGGCACCGGGGAGCTGTTTTTT; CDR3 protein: CASSSERTSGGTGELFF
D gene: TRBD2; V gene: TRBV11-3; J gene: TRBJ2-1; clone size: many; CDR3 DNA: TGTGCCAGCGCGACTAGCGGGACCCCCTACAATGAGCAGTTCTTC; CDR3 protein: CASATSGTPYNEQFF
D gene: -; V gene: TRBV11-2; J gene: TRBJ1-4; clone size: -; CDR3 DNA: TGTGCCAGCACGACATTAGCGGGAGATTCTAATGAAAAACTGTTTTTT; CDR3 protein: CASTTLAGDSNEKLFF
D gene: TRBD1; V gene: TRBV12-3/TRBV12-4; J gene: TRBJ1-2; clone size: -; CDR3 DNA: TGTGCCAGCAGCCCACGGGACAGGGATATCAATGGCTACACCTTC; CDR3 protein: CASSPRDRDINGYTF
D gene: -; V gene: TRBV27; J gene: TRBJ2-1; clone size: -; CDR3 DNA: TGTGCCAGCAGTCCCCAGACGGTTTACAATGAGCAGTTCTTC; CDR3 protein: CASSPQTVYNEQFF
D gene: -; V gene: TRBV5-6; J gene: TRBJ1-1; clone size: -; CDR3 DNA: TGTGCCAGCAGCTTGGACGTAAACGGGAACACTGAAGCTTTCTTT; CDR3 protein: CASSLDVNGNTEAFF
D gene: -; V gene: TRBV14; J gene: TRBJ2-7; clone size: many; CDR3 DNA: TGTGCCAGCAGCCAGGCCGGGACATCTTCGGCGTACTTC; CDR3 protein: CASSQAGTSSAYF
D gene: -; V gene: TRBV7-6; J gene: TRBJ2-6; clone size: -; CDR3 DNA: TGTGCCAGCAGCTTAGACGGGACGAACACTGAAGCTTTC; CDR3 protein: CASSLDGTNTEAF
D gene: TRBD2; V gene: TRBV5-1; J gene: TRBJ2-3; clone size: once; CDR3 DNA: TGCGCCAGCAGCCGCACCGGGACTAGCGGGAGTTCAGATACGCAGTATTTT; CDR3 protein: CASSRTGTSGSSDTQYF
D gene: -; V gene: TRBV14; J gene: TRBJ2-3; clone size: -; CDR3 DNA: TGTGCCAGCTCACCTGGCGGAAGCACAGATAGGCAGTATTTT; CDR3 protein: CASSPGGSTDRQYF
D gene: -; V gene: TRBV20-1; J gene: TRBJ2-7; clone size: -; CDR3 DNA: TGCAGTGCTAGGGGACACTCCACCGACAAGCAGTACTTC; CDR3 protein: CSARGHSTDKQYF
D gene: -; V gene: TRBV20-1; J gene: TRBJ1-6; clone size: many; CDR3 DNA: TGCAGTGCTAGAGACTTCGGTCCGGGAGACTATAATTCACCCCTCCACTTT; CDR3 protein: CSARDFGPGDYNSPLHF
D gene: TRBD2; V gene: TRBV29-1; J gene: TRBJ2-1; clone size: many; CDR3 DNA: TGCAGCGTTCTAGGGACTAGCGGGACAAATGAGCAGTTCTTC; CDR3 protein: CSVLGTSGTNEQFF
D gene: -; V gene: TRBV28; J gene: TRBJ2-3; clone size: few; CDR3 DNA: TGTGCCAGCAGTTTATTAGGGGAAAGCACAGATACGCAGTATTTT; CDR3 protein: CASSLLGESTDTQYF
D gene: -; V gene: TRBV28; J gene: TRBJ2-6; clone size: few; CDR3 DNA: TGTGCCAGCAAAGGCTCTGGGGCCAACGTCCTGACTTTC; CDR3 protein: CASKGSGANVLTF
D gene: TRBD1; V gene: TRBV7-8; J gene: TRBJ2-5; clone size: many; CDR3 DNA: TGTGCCAGCAGGGACCACAGGGGGTCAGAGACCCAGTACTTC; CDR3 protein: CASRDHRGSETQYF
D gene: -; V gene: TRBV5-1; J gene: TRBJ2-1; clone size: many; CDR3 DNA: TGCGCCAGCAGGACGGCATACAATGAGCAGTTCTTC; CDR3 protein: CASRTAYNEQFF
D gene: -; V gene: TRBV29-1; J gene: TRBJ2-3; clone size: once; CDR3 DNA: TGCAGCGTTCGTTCACATCGGACAGGCACAGATACGCAGTATTTT; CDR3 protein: CSVRSHRTGTDTQYF
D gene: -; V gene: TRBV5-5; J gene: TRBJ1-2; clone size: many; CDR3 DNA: TGTGCCAGCAGGCCTGTCGCTGAGGGGGGACTTGGCTACACCTTC; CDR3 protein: CASRPVAEGGLGYTF